These 23 T cell receptor beta chains originate from one sample sequenced in a study of CD8 T cells in ankylosing spondylitis. The study, taken as a whole, reports: What appeared characteristic of ankylosing spondylitis blood was a TCR beta motif of eight or nine highly homologous variants.

The antigens these receptors bind are not known. MiXCR, run by TCRdb on the 5' RACE reads, gives a single entry per CDR3 protein. Of about 840,000 distinct CDR3 sequences in the sample, 12% were seen once. Material for sequencing was blood, either unsorted or a sorted T cell fraction (not recorded which). Receptors originate from a male donor with ankylosing spondylitis.

The table lists this clonotype with a few counts. The chain carries TRBV28 and TRBJ2-2; possible D gene TRBD1, 5 bases. The CDR3 is 13 residues long. V was shortened by 8 bases and J by 9 bases, with 16 bases between the two germline ends. Germline CDR1 and CDR2: MDHEN and SYDVKM. The CDR3 here is CASVSSQGRELFF. Written as DNA, the CDR3 is TGTGCCAGCGTTTCGAGCCAGGGAAGGGAGCTGTTTTTT.

This chain links TRBV9 with TRBJ2-1, with 7 bases fitting TRBD2. CDR3 length: 15 residues. V shed 0 bases, J shed 4 bases, and the junction held 4 bases outside the gene matches. Germline lookup yields CDR1 SGDLS and CDR2 YYNGEE. CDR3 DNA: TGTGCCAGCAGCGTAGAACCTAGCGGTTACAATGAGCAGTTCTTC. This gives the protein CASSVEPSGYNEQFF. The whole variable domain, filled in from reference TRBV9 and TRBJ2-1, reads DSGVTQTPKHLITATGQRVTLRCSPRSGDLSVYWYQQSLDQGLQFLIQYYNGEERAKGNILERFSAQQFPDLHSELNLSSLELGDSALYFCASSVEPSGYNEQFFGPGTRLTVL.

This clonotype appeared a few times. V is TRBV12-3 or TRBV12-4 and J is TRBJ1-1, with a weak D call TRBD1 (5 bases). Trimming cost V 6 bases and J 3 bases, with 14 bases left between them. The CDR3 covers 14 residues. The CDR3 nucleotides read TGTGCCAGCAGCCGAGATTGGGGGTACACTGAAGCTTTCTTT. Its translation: CASSRDWGYTEAFF.

This clonotype has only a few counts. The CDR3 DNA reads TGCAGTGCTCCTCAGGTAGTGAACACCGGGGAGCTGTTTTTT. This gives the protein CSAPQVVNTGELFF. The V call is TRBV20-1, the J call TRBJ2-2; no firm D call. Trimming took 5 bases from V and 1 from J, leaving 11 bases between them. Per the germline V gene, CDR1 is DFQATT and CDR2 is SNEGSKA (reference sequence). The CDR3 consists of 14 residues.

The rearrangement joins TRBV15 to TRBJ1-5, with 7 bases aligning to TRBD1. This CDR3 is built from 16 residues. From germline, CDR1 is LNHNV and CDR2 YYDKDF (reference sequence). With V trimmed by 0 bases and J by 6 bases, 8 bases remained unmatched. CDR3: CATSRDSSRQGQPQHF. The CDR3 coding sequence is TGTGCCACCAGCAGAGATAGCTCGAGACAGGGTCAGCCCCAGCATTTT.

The V gene is TRBV7-2, the J gene TRBJ2-7, with 7 bases aligning to TRBD1. The CDR3 loop spans 15 amino acids. The V gene's germline CDR1 is SGHTA and CDR2 FQGNSA. V shed 5 bases, J shed 1 base, and the junction held 8 bases outside the gene matches. The CDR3: CASSPAGTASYEQYF. CDR3 sequence (DNA): TGTGCCAGCAGCCCCGCCGGGACAGCTTCCTACGAGCAGTACTTC.

The chain employs TRBV6-5 and TRBJ1-3, with D unresolved. The length of the CDR3 is 15 residues. The germline CDR1 and CDR2 sequences are MNHEY and SVGAGI. The V end was cut by 0 bases, the J end by 4 bases, with 10 bases between. Written as DNA, the CDR3 is TGTGCCAGCAGTTACTCGAGAGGGTACGGAAACACCATATATTTT. Translation gives CASSYSRGYGNTIYF.

V and J are TRBV2 and TRBJ2-2, with D perhaps TRBD1 (6 bases). Trimming took 3 bases from V and 5 from J, leaving 10 bases between them. Germline assignment: CDR1 SNHLY and CDR2 FYNNEI. This CDR3 is built from 14 residues. The CDR3 DNA reads as TGTGCCAGCAGTGACGGCAGGGGAACCGGGGAGCTGTTTTTT. Encoded protein: CASSDGRGTGELFF.

This clonotype was seen a few times. The J gene is TRBJ2-7, the V gene TRBV5-4; D is uncertain. V lost 2 bases, J lost 7 bases, and 13 bases lay in between. Germline-derived CDR1 and CDR2 are SGHNT and YYREEE (reference sequence). The CDR3 has 13 amino acids. The chain's CDR3 is CASSLGPDGEQYF. The CDR3 DNA is TGTGCCAGCAGCTTAGGGCCAGACGGGGAGCAGTACTTC.

This clonotype was seen a few times. The V gene is TRBV5-1, the J gene TRBJ2-7, with D hard to call. Germline V gene lookup returns CDR1 SGHRS and CDR2 YFSETQ. V was trimmed by 0 bases and J by 1 base, leaving 14 bases between them. The CDR3 loop spans 16 amino acids. The CDR3 spells CASSLVSGYLSYEQYF. The CDR3 DNA reads TGCGCCAGCAGCTTGGTTTCGGGCTATCTATCCTACGAGCAGTACTTC.

This clonotype occurred a few times. CDR3 nucleotides: TGTGCCAGCAGGGCAGGGGGCGAGAAGGACGAGCAGTACTTC. This codes for CASRAGGEKDEQYF. V gene TRBV7-2 combines with J gene TRBJ2-7; 8 nucleotides line up with TRBD1. This CDR3 is built from 14 residues. V lost 6 bases to trimming and J lost 5 bases; unmatched junction nucleotides: 9. Germline CDR1 SGHTA, CDR2 FQGNSA.

The rearrangement links TRBV6-2 or TRBV6-3 to TRBJ2-2; a weak D match, TRBD2 (6 bases). The CDR3 is 14 amino acids. Trimming cost V 6 bases and J 4 bases, with 12 bases left between them. Germline CDR1 and CDR2: MNHEY and SVGEGT. CDR3 sequence: CASRGTPGTGELFF. The DNA of the CDR3 is TGTGCCAGCAGGGGGACTCCCGGCACCGGGGAGCTGTTTTTT.

This clonotype occurred many times. The chain recombines TRBV12-3 or TRBV12-4 with TRBJ1-1; 9 nucleotides line up with TRBD1. The CDR3 loop spans 13 amino acids. V dropped 6 bases and J dropped 5; count of bases not matched to a gene: 4. The CDR3 DNA follows: TGTGCCAGCAGAGTACAGGGGGCAACTGAAGCTTTCTTT. Its translation: CASRVQGATEAFF.

The chain has TRBV20-1 and TRBJ2-5; D is undetermined. The CDR3 is 15 residues long. V gave up 1 base and J gave up 0 bases, with 12 bases separating them. Germline lookup yields CDR1 DFQATT and CDR2 SNEGSKA (reference sequence). This CDR3 reads CSARGTRRHQETQYF. CDR3 in DNA: TGCAGTGCTAGAGGTACCCGGCGACACCAAGAGACCCAGTACTTC.

This clonotype was seen a few times. This chain links TRBV4-3 with TRBJ1-3, with D perhaps matching TRBD1 (5 bases). V lost 0 bases and J lost 1, with 7 bases in between. The germline CDR1 and CDR2 sequences are LGHNA and YSLEER. The CDR3 spans 15 residues. The CDR3 nucleotides read TGCGCCAGCAGCCAAGATGAGGGGTCTGGAAACACCATATATTTT. It yields the protein CASSQDEGSGNTIYF.

The rearrangement links TRBV20-1 to TRBJ1-1; D gene ambiguous. Germline assignment: CDR1 DFQATT and CDR2 SNEGSKA (reference sequence). Trimming removed 5 bases from V and 1 base from J, with 11 bases in between. There are 13 residues in the CDR3. CDR3 coding DNA: TGCAGTGCTCCGGTAGATGCGAACACTGAAGCTTTCTTT. Translation: CSAPVDANTEAFF.

This clonotype appeared a few times. The chain employs TRBV28 and TRBJ1-2, with D possibly being TRBD1 (5 bases). Looked up from germline, CDR1 is MDHEN and CDR2 is SYDVKM. V was trimmed by 2 bases and J by 6 bases, leaving 10 bases between them. CDR3 length equals 13 residues. CDR3 protein: CASSLSREDGYTF. CDR3 coding DNA: TGTGCCAGCAGTTTAAGCAGGGAAGATGGCTACACCTTC.

This clonotype was found a few times. The rearrangement joins TRBV6-6 to TRBJ1-1, with 9 bases aligning to TRBD1. Germline CDR1 and CDR2: MNHNY and SVGAGI (reference sequence). The V gene end was trimmed by 2 bases and the J gene end by 11 bases; junction bases not matched to a gene: 0. The CDR3 sequence is 11 residues long. This CDR3 is CASSYGTGAFF. For the CDR3, the DNA is TGTGCCAGCAGTTACGGGACAGGGGCTTTCTTT.

The sample holds a few counts of this clonotype. The genes are TRBV4-1 and TRBJ2-1; maybe TRBD2 (6 bases). CDR1 is MGHRA, CDR2 YSYEKL, per germline. This CDR3 spans 17 amino acids. The germline V and J ends were trimmed by 1 base and 9 bases, with 22 bases remaining between them. CDR3 protein: CASSQGIGGAGPSEQFF. DNA for the CDR3: TGCGCCAGCAGCCAAGGCATCGGCGGCGCGGGGCCTAGTGAGCAGTTCTTC.

This clonotype was seen a few times. V gene TRBV4-3 combines with J gene TRBJ2-5; 9 nucleotides match TRBD1. Germline V lookup: CDR1 LGHNA, CDR2 YSLEER. The CDR3 spans 16 residues. Trimming cost V 0 bases and J 2 bases; bases outside gene matches: 4. The CDR3 bases are TGCGCCAGCAGCCAAGATTTCGGGACAGGGCAAGAGACCCAGTACTTC. Translated, it gives CASSQDFGTGQETQYF.

The genes are TRBV12-3 or TRBV12-4 and TRBJ2-1; possibly TRBD1 for D (5 bases). The V gene lost 6 bases and the J gene lost 9 bases, with 24 bases spanning the gap. The length of the CDR3 is 16 residues. CDR3 DNA: TGTGCCAGCAGCCCCACAGACAGAGGCTGGGTAGGTGAGCAGTTCTTC. Protein product: CASSPTDRGWVGEQFF.

This chain joins TRBV5-1 and TRBJ2-1, with D possibly TRBD1 on 6 matching bases. The CDR3 has 13 residues. Trimming removed 4 bases from V and 13 bases from J, with 18 bases in between. From germline, CDR1 is SGHRS and CDR2 YFSETQ. Here the CDR3 DNA reads TGCGCCAGCAGCCGATCCGAGGGACATGCCCAGTTCTTC. Translated: CASSRSEGHAQFF.

This rearrangement joins TRBV18 to TRBJ2-7, with D unresolved. V lost 5 bases and J lost 3, with 11 bases in between. This CDR3 spans 13 amino acids. CDR1 is KGHSH and CDR2 is LQKENI in the germline V gene. The CDR3 loop reads CASSSTSRYEQYF. The CDR3 coding sequence is TGTGCCAGCTCAAGCACGTCTCGCTACGAGCAGTACTTC. Combining the CDR3 with reference TRBV18 and TRBJ2-7 gives the whole variable domain NAGVMQNPRHLVRRRGQEARLRCSPMKGHSHVYWYRQLPEEGLKFMVYLQKENIIDESGMPKERFSAEFPKEGPSILRIQQVVRGDSAAYFCASSSTSRYEQYFGPGTRLTVT.